The 32 T cell receptor beta chains reported below all come from one sample, sequenced in a study of blood T cell repertoires in COVID-19. Profiled with immunoSEQ multiplex PCR; TCRdb holds only in-frame clones, not every one. Among tens of thousands of clones listed, more than 75% were seen once. Sequencing used PBMCs or T cells enriched from blood (not recorded which). The receptors stem from a woman in her 40s who had recovered from COVID-19.

The chain is built from TRBV7-3 and TRBJ2-7; 9 bases are shared with TRBD2. The V gene end was trimmed by 5 bases and the J gene end by 5 bases; junction bases not matched to a gene: 7. Germline values: CDR1 SGHTA, CDR2 FQGTGA. The CDR3 length is 14 residues. CDR3 sequence (DNA): TGTGCCAGCAGCATGACTGCGGGGGGGGACGAGCAGTACTTC. Amino acids: CASSMTAGGDEQYF. Full variable domain (missing parts from reference TRBV7-3 and TRBJ2-7): GAGVSQTPSNKVTEKGKYVELRCDPISGHTALYWYRQSLGQGPEFLIYFQGTGAADDSGLPNDRFFAVRPEGSVSTLKIQRTERGDSAVYLCASSMTAGGDEQYFGPGTRLTVT.

The table lists this clone with a count of one. The chain couples TRBV6-6 to TRBJ2-2; 12 nucleotides match TRBD2. The CDR3 extends over 15 amino acids. The ends lost 5 bases at V and 6 bases at J; junction bases unmatched: 4. Germline CDR1 is MNHNY and CDR2 is SVGAGI (reference sequence). The CDR3 region has the DNA TGTGCCAGCAGTCTTTCTAGCGGGGGGGCCGGGGAGCTGTTTTTT. It translates to CASSLSSGGAGELFF.

This chain uses TRBV12-3 or TRBV12-4 with TRBJ2-1; D may be TRBD2 (6 bases). V lost 5 bases to trimming and J lost 12 bases, with 11 bases between them. There are 11 residues in the CDR3. CDR3: CASSTSPRQFF. DNA of the CDR3: TGTGCCAGCAGTACTAGCCCACGGCAGTTCTTC.

J is TRBJ1-3 and V is TRBV7-6; D possibly corresponds to TRBD1 (5 bases). The CDR3 is 15 residues long. Trimming removed 3 bases from V and 0 bases from J, with 9 bases in between. CDR1 is SGHVS, CDR2 FNYEAQ, per germline. The CDR3 here is CASSLSGVSGNTIYF. The CDR3 nucleotides are TGTGCCAGCAGCTTGTCGGGGGTCTCTGGAAACACCATATATTTT.

The chain carries TRBV6-5 and TRBJ2-2; 7 nucleotides align to TRBD1. This CDR3 is 14 amino acids long. Germline CDR1 is MNHEY and CDR2 is SVGAGI. The V and J ends lost 2 bases and 5 bases, in that order; junction bases with no gene match: 2. The CDR3 here is CASSYLRGTGELFF. In DNA form, the CDR3 reads TGTGCCAGCAGTTACCTCAGGGGGACCGGGGAGCTGTTTTTT.

The CDR3 loop reads CASSPGDYSSTDTQYF. CDR3 in DNA: TGCGCCAGCAGCCCCGGGGACTACTCTAGCACAGATACGCAGTATTTT. J is TRBJ2-3 and V is TRBV4-1, with 7 bases fitting TRBD2. From germline, CDR1 is MGHRA and CDR2 YSYEKL. Unmatched junction bases numbered 7, after V lost 4 bases and J lost 0 bases. This CDR3 contains 16 residues.

The chain joins TRBV11-3 to TRBJ1-6, with 7 bases matching TRBD1. The CDR3 totals 19 residues. The germline V gene has CDR1 SGHNT and CDR2 YENEEA. With V trimmed by 2 bases and J by 8 bases, 18 bases remained unmatched. The CDR3, as DNA: TGTGCCAGCAGCTTAAGGAGTGGCTTTGTAAGCAGGGGGGATTCACCCCTCCACTTT. Encoded protein: CASSLRSGFVSRGDSPLHF.

This rearrangement joins TRBV11-3 to TRBJ1-6, with unresolved D. The V end was cut by 5 bases, the J end by 9 bases, with 14 bases between. The germline gives CDR1 SGHNT, CDR2 YENEEA. This CDR3 has 14 amino acids. The CDR3 loop reads CASSRRDAGSPLHF. The CDR3 coding sequence is TGTGCCAGCAGCCGGCGGGATGCCGGTTCACCCCTCCACTTT.

V and J are TRBV5-1 and TRBJ2-7, with a possible D match to TRBD1 (5 bases). Looked up from germline, CDR1 is SGHRS and CDR2 is YFSETQ. The CDR3 runs to 14 residues. Trimming took off 4 bases at V and 0 bases at J, with 11 bases between the two ends. CDR3 residues: CASSTATASYEQYF. CDR3 nucleotides: TGCGCCAGCAGCACCGCGACAGCCTCCTACGAGCAGTACTTC.

The rearrangement links TRBV7-8 to TRBJ2-3; 16 nucleotides line up with TRBD2. There are 18 residues in the CDR3. Looked up from germline, CDR1 is SGHVS and CDR2 is FQNEAQ. V lost 4 bases to trimming and J lost 2 bases; unmatched junction nucleotides: 6. The CDR3 is CASSSGLAGGANTDTQYF. CDR3 bases: TGTGCCAGCAGCTCGGGACTAGCGGGGGGGGCTAACACAGATACGCAGTATTTT.

The V gene is TRBV5-4, the J gene TRBJ2-5, with 10 nucleotides matching TRBD2. V lost 4 bases, J lost 2 bases, and 11 bases stayed unmatched. CDR1 is SGHNT, CDR2 YYREEE, per germline (reference sequence). The CDR3 is made up of 17 amino acids. The CDR3, as DNA: TGTGCCAGCAGCCAGCCAAGCGGGGGGGCCCGGCAAGAGACCCAGTACTTC. Translated, it gives CASSQPSGGARQETQYF.

The chain joins TRBV6-1 to TRBJ1-2; the match to TRBD1 covers 9 bases. Germline assignment: CDR1 MNHNS and CDR2 SASEGT. The ends lost 8 bases at V and 3 bases at J; junction bases unmatched: 13. The CDR3 is 16 amino acids. The CDR3 region is CASGGDRERAYYGYTF. The CDR3 region has the DNA TGTGCCAGCGGTGGGGACAGGGAAAGGGCGTACTATGGCTACACCTTC.

This clone has a single count. DNA of the CDR3: TGTGCCACCAGCAGAGACGGGACTAGCGGGGGAAGAGTAATCGGGGAGCTGTTTTTT. Translated, it gives CATSRDGTSGGRVIGELFF. This chain connects TRBV15 to TRBJ2-2, with 14 bases lining up with TRBD2. The J segment lost 7 bases and the V segment lost 0 bases, leaving 10 bases of the junction unmatched. Germline CDR1 is LNHNV and CDR2 is YYDKDF (reference sequence). The CDR3 consists of 19 residues.

The rearrangement uses TRBV12-3 or TRBV12-4 and TRBJ2-1; D call uncertain. The V end was cut by 2 bases, the J end by 10 bases, with 6 bases between. The CDR3 runs to 11 residues. CDR3 nucleotides: TGTGCCAGCAGTTTAATCGGGGAGCAGTTCTTC. This gives the protein CASSLIGEQFF.

The CDR3 here is CASSRLLRRQGRPYGYTF. CDR3 nucleotide sequence: TGTGCCAGCAGCCGACTCCTTCGTAGACAGGGGCGTCCCTATGGCTACACCTTC. The rearrangement joins TRBV3-1 (or the pseudogene TRBV3-2) to TRBJ1-2, with 8 bases lining up with TRBD1. V gave up 4 bases and J gave up 4 bases; unmatched junction bases: 17. CDR3 length equals 18 residues. Germline values: CDR1 LGHDT, CDR2 YNNKEL (reference sequence).

The V call is TRBV6-2 or TRBV6-3, the J call TRBJ2-7; 14 nucleotides line up with TRBD2. This CDR3 comprises 17 residues. The junction had 4 bases not matched to a gene; V was cut back by 1 base and J by 2 bases. Germline V CDR1 and CDR2: MNHEY, SVGEGT. DNA for the CDR3: TGTGCCAGCAGTTACTTTGGACTAGCGGGGGGACCCTACGAGCAGTACTTC. This translates into CASSYFGLAGGPYEQYF.

The rearrangement links TRBV1 to TRBJ1-2; TRBD1, the D gene given by the table, was not confirmed from the DNA. TRBV1 is flagged as a pseudogene. This CDR3 contains 14 residues. CDR3 sequence: CTSSQDPVRGSYTF. CDR3 sequence (DNA): TGCACCAGCAGCCAAGATCCGGTTAGGGGCTCCTACACCTTC.

The chain links TRBV7-9 to TRBJ2-7; the D gene is possibly TRBD1 (6 bases). Germline CDR1 is SEHNR and CDR2 is FQNEAQ (reference sequence). This CDR3 spans 13 amino acids. V lost 0 bases and J 5 bases, leaving 8 bases between the germline ends. The CDR3 sequence is CASSLAQGHEQYF. CDR3 DNA: TGTGCCAGCAGCTTAGCCCAGGGGCACGAGCAGTACTTC.

The chain couples TRBV6-5 to TRBJ2-7; 9 bases match TRBD1. V lost 0 bases and J lost 4; bases outside the gene matches: 7. This CDR3 is 16 amino acids long. The germline CDR1 and CDR2 sequences are MNHEY and SVGAGI. Written as DNA, the CDR3 is TGTGCCAGCAGTTACTCGATGGACAGGGGTTTATACGAGCAGTACTTC. Residues: CASSYSMDRGLYEQYF.

This chain connects TRBV19 to TRBJ1-2, with a possible D match to TRBD1 (5 bases). CDR1 LNHDA and CDR2 SQIVND come from the germline V gene (reference sequence). V lost 7 bases and J lost 2, with 20 bases in between. The CDR3 is 16 amino acids. CDR3 coding DNA: TGTGCCAGTACCCCATATGGGGGGGAACTCAACTATGGCTACACCTTC. This encodes CASTPYGGELNYGYTF.

The gene calls are TRBV29-1 and TRBJ1-2, with D maybe TRBD1 (5 bases). The CDR3 totals 15 residues. Trimming removed 3 bases at V and 2 bases at J, with 16 bases between. Germline CDR1 is SQVTM and CDR2 is ANQGSEA. CDR3 loop: CSVEDRQKLNYGYTF. The CDR3, as DNA: TGCAGCGTTGAGGACCGACAGAAATTGAACTATGGCTACACCTTC. Together with reference TRBV29-1 and TRBJ1-2, the CDR3 gives the full variable domain: SAVISQKPSRDICQRGTSLTIQCQVDSQVTMMFWYRQQPGQSLTLIATANQGSEATYESGFVIDKFPISRPNLTFSTLTVSNMSPEDSSIYLCSVEDRQKLNYGYTFGSGTRLTVV.

This clone has only a few counts. The rearrangement joins TRBV7-8 to TRBJ1-5; D gene unclear. CDR1 is SGHVS and CDR2 is FQNEAQ in the germline V gene. This CDR3 comprises 12 residues. The ends were cut back, 5 bases at V and 6 bases at J, with 8 bases in the middle. The CDR3 region has the DNA TGTGCCAGCAGCCTTAGTTTTCAGCCCCAGCATTTT. Translating it yields CASSLSFQPQHF.

The CDR3 loop reads CASSEERGTSYNEQFF. CDR3 nucleotide sequence: TGTGCCAGCAGTGAAGAGAGGGGGACCTCCTACAATGAGCAGTTCTTC. This chain joins TRBV6-1 and TRBJ2-1; D may be TRBD1 (6 bases). The CDR3 length is 16 residues. Trimming cost V 1 base and J 0 bases, with 10 bases left between them. Germline-derived CDR1 and CDR2 are MNHNS and SASEGT.

The chain combines TRBV21-1 with TRBJ1-4; the table calls TRBD1, which could not be checked here. TRBV21-1 is reported as a pseudogene. The CDR3 sequence is 18 residues long. The CDR3 nucleotides read TGTGCCAGCAGCACTCGCCCCGGGACAGGGCTCGAAAATGAAAAACTGTTTTTT. It specifies CASSTRPGTGLENEKLFF.

As regards this clone: It is unclear where the CDR3 begins or ends on the DNA, so no DNA is shown, and the CDR3 is as TCRdb lists it. The chain couples TRBV7-2 to TRBJ2-3; TRBD2 is the table's D call and was not checked against the DNA. Germline V gives CDR1 SGHTA, CDR2 FQGNSA. 12 amino acids form the CDR3, both terminal residues included. The CDR3 loop reads CASSFAEGSTNF.

The chain joins TRBV5-6 to TRBJ2-7; TRBD1 aligns across 7 bases. CDR3 length: 14 amino acids. Looked up from germline, CDR1 is SGHDT and CDR2 is YYEEEE. The V and J ends lost 1 base and 2 bases, in that order; junction bases with no gene match: 3. CDR3 DNA sequence: TGTGCCAGCAGCTTGTCGGGGACAGCCTACGAGCAGTACTTC. This sequence encodes CASSLSGTAYEQYF.

V gene TRBV6-5 combines with J gene TRBJ1-4; unclear D gene. Per the germline V gene, CDR1 is MNHEY and CDR2 is SVGAGI. The V gene lost 6 bases and the J gene lost 1 base, with 6 bases spanning the gap. The CDR3 spans 13 residues. The CDR3 protein is CASRRGTNEKLFF. The DNA of the CDR3 is TGTGCCAGCAGGCGGGGAACTAATGAAAAACTGTTTTTT.

The rearrangement links TRBV18 to TRBJ2-3; 14 bases fit TRBD2. The CDR3 consists of 18 residues. With 2 bases clipped from V and 0 bases from J, the junction kept 4 bases outside the gene matches. CDR1 is KGHSH and CDR2 is LQKENI in the germline V gene. The CDR3 DNA follows: TGTGCCAGCTCACCATGGACTAGCGGGGGGCTAAGCACAGATACGCAGTATTTT. It specifies CASSPWTSGGLSTDTQYF.

V is TRBV4-1 and J is TRBJ1-5; 9 bases are a match to TRBD1. The CDR3 contains 16 residues. The trim removed 3 bases at V and 1 base at J, leaving 4 bases unmatched. Germline assignment: CDR1 MGHRA and CDR2 YSYEKL. CDR3 DNA: TGCGCCAGCAGCCACTTAGGACAGGGGAGCAATCAGCCCCAGCATTTT. It yields the protein CASSHLGQGSNQPQHF.

The chain uses TRBV3-1 (or the pseudogene TRBV3-2) and TRBJ2-3; D is perhaps TRBD2 (7 bases). This CDR3 spans 18 amino acids. The V end was cut by 2 bases, the J end by 11 bases, with 29 bases between. Looked up from germline, CDR1 is LGHDT and CDR2 is YNNKEL (reference sequence). CDR3 sequence (DNA): TGTGCCAGCAGCCAAACCGTAGGGTCATCTAGGAGGGGGGGGATGCAGTATTTT. Translation gives CASSQTVGSSRRGGMQYF.

V gene TRBV14 combines with J gene TRBJ2-1, with D tentatively TRBD2 (5 bases). The germline V gene encodes CDR1 SGHDN and CDR2 FVKESK. V was shortened by 3 bases and J by 3 bases, with 12 bases between the two germline ends. CDR3 length: 15 amino acids. The CDR3 DNA reads as TGTGCCAGCAGCCAGGCTGGGAGAATCTACAATGAGCAGTTCTTC. It specifies CASSQAGRIYNEQFF.

This chain joins TRBV4-1 and TRBJ1-4; 9 bases fit TRBD1. Trimming cost V 3 bases and J 8 bases; bases outside gene matches: 7. The CDR3 spans 15 residues. CDR1 is MGHRA, CDR2 YSYEKL, per germline. As DNA, the CDR3 is TGCGCCAGCAGCCAGCCACAGGGGGCCGTCGAAAAACTGTTTTTT. This codes for CASSQPQGAVEKLFF.